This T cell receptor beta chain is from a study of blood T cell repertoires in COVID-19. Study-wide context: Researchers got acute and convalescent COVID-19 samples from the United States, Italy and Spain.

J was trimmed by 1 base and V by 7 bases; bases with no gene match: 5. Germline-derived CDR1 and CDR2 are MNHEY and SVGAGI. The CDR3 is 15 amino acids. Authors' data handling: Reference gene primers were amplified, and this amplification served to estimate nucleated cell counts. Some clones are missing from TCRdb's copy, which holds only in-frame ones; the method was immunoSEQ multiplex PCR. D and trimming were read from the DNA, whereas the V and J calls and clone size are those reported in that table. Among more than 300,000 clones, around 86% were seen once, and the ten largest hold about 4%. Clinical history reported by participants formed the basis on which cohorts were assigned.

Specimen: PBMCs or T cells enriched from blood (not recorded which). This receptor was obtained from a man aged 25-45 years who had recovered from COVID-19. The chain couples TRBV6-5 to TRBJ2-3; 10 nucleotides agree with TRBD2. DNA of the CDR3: TGTGCCAGCACCCCCCTAGCGGGGGGCACAGATACGCAGTATTTT. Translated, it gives CASTPLAGGTDTQYF.